A single sample is the source of the 12 T cell receptor beta chains below, sequenced in a study of shared clonotypes between healthy human individuals. Data came from immunoSEQ multiplex PCR; TCRdb stores just in-frame clones and leaves some out. Of 2,100,000 or so clones listed, almost 96% were seen once; the top ten hold approximately 0.13%. Source material: naive CD4+ T cells sorted from blood. The sample's subset: CD45RA+ positively selected. These receptors were taken from a young man in good health.

The chain couples TRBV7-9 to TRBJ1-2, with no clear D. Trimming removed 0 bases from V and 7 bases from J, with 9 bases in between. The CDR3 extends over 13 amino acids. Germline V gives CDR1 SEHNR, CDR2 FQNEAQ (reference sequence). CDR3 amino acids: CASSLAPGSGYTF. The CDR3 DNA reads TGTGCCAGCAGCTTAGCTCCAGGCAGTGGCTACACCTTC.

This chain joins TRBV30 and TRBJ1-5; 7 bases map to TRBD1. With 1 base clipped from V and 7 bases from J, the junction kept 7 bases outside the gene matches. Germline CDR1 reads GTSNPN; CDR2 reads SVGIG (reference sequence). CDR3 length: 14 residues. The CDR3 sequence is CAWSEGAGGQPQHF. The DNA for the CDR3 is TGTGCCTGGAGTGAGGGGGCAGGGGGACAGCCCCAGCATTTT.

J is TRBJ2-7 and V is TRBV2, with D tentatively TRBD2 (5 bases). The germline CDR1 and CDR2 sequences are SNHLY and FYNNEI. Trimming removed 6 bases at V and 5 bases at J, with 11 bases between. CDR3 size: 12 residues. The CDR3 nucleotides are TGTGCCAGCAGCGGACTGCAAGACGAGCAGTACTTC. Translated, it gives CASSGLQDEQYF.

This chain joins TRBV11-2 and TRBJ1-3, with TRBD1 as a possible D gene (5 bases). The germline V and J ends were trimmed by 1 base and 3 bases, with 10 bases remaining between them. The germline gives CDR1 SGHAT, CDR2 FQNNGV. The CDR3 is 15 residues long. The CDR3 DNA follows: TGTGCCAGCAGCTTAGGCCGGGACCTTGGAAACACCATATATTTT. Translation: CASSLGRDLGNTIYF.

Note on this clone: This CDR3 is also generated by other DNA sequences in the sample. CDR3 coding DNA: TGCAGTGCTAGCCAAGGAGATACGCAGTATTTT. Its translation is CSASQGDTQYF. This rearrangement joins TRBV20-1 to TRBJ2-3; D remains ambiguous. The germline V gene encodes CDR1 DFQATT and CDR2 SNEGSKA (reference sequence). The CDR3 covers 11 residues. Trimming took off 3 bases at V and 5 bases at J, with 6 bases between the two ends.

The chain links TRBV5-6 to TRBJ2-2; D gene ambiguous. The CDR3 length is 15 residues. V was pared by 0 bases and J by 0 bases, with 6 bases between. Germline loops: CDR1 SGHDT, CDR2 YYEEEE. CDR3 in DNA: TGTGCCAGCAGCTTGGTACGGGCGAACACCGGGGAGCTGTTTTTT. This codes for CASSLVRANTGELFF.

The chain couples TRBV11-2 to TRBJ2-5; 11 nucleotides line up with TRBD2. Trimming at V came to 2 bases and at J to 2 bases, leaving 1 base not matched to a gene. The length of the CDR3 is 15 residues. The V gene's germline CDR1 is SGHAT and CDR2 FQNNGV. For the CDR3, the DNA is TGTGCCAGCAGCTTAAGACTAGCGGGGCAAGAGACCCAGTACTTC. Its protein is CASSLRLAGQETQYF.

The chain recombines TRBV6-1 with TRBJ2-5, with no clear D. V was clipped by 2 bases and J by 5 bases, with 15 bases between them. This CDR3 comprises 15 residues. Germline V CDR1 and CDR2: MNHNS, SASEGT. This CDR3 reads CASSEHQVGRETQYF. The CDR3 DNA reads TGTGCCAGCAGTGAACACCAGGTTGGGCGGGAGACCCAGTACTTC.

Only one count was recorded for this clone. V usage is TRBV9 and J usage is TRBJ2-2; no clear D gene. This CDR3 contains 16 residues. Trimming stripped 0 bases from V and 2 bases from J, with 11 bases between. The germline V gene has CDR1 SGDLS and CDR2 YYNGEE. The CDR3, as DNA: TGTGCCAGCAGCGTAGGAGGCTGGCGTAACACCGGGGAGCTGTTTTTT. The encoded protein is CASSVGGWRNTGELFF.

The table lists this clone with a count of one. Other DNA sequences of this sample code for an identical CDR3. The chain has TRBV10-3 and TRBJ2-1; D remains ambiguous. Germline CDR1 ENHRY, CDR2 SYGVKD. This CDR3 region has 11 residues. With 8 bases removed from V and 3 bases from J, the gap between germline ends came to 5 bases. This CDR3 is CAIGGYNEQFF. CDR3 DNA sequence: TGTGCCATCGGCGGCTACAATGAGCAGTTCTTC.

This clone appeared once. The rearrangement uses TRBV9 and TRBJ1-6, with a possible D match to TRBD1 (6 bases). Germline V gene sequence: CDR1 SGDLS, CDR2 YYNGEE. The CDR3 length is 15 residues. Trimming left V 3 bases short and J 8 bases short, with 15 bases between. In DNA form, the CDR3 reads TGTGCCAGCAGCGCCTTCACAGGGACCTATTCACCCCTCCACTTT. It yields the protein CASSAFTGTYSPLHF. Filled out from reference TRBV9 and TRBJ1-6, the complete variable domain reads DSGVTQTPKHLITATGQRVTLRCSPRSGDLSVYWYQQSLDQGLQFLIQYYNGEERAKGNILERFSAQQFPDLHSELNLSSLELGDSALYFCASSAFTGTYSPLHFGNGTRLTVT.

The chain uses TRBV5-4 and TRBJ1-5; weak D call: TRBD1 (5 bases). Germline loops: CDR1 SGHNT, CDR2 YYREEE (reference sequence). Deletions cut 1 base from V and 6 bases from J, with 11 bases between. The CDR3 extends over 14 amino acids. This CDR3 is CASSLNGGSQPQHF. The CDR3 coding sequence is TGTGCCAGCAGCTTGAACGGGGGAAGTCAGCCCCAGCATTTT.